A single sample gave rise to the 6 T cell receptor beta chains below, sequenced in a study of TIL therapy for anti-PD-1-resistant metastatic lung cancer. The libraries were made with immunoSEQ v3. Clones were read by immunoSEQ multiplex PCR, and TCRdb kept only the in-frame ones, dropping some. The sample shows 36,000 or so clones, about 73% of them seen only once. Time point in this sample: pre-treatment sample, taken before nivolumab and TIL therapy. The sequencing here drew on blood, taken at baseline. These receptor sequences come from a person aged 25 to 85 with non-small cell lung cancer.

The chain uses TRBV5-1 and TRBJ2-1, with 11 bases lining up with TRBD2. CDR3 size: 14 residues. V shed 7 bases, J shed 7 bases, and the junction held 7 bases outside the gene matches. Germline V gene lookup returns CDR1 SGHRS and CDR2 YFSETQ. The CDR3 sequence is CASALAGVGNEQFF. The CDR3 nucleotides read TGCGCCAGCGCACTAGCGGGAGTAGGGAATGAGCAGTTCTTC.

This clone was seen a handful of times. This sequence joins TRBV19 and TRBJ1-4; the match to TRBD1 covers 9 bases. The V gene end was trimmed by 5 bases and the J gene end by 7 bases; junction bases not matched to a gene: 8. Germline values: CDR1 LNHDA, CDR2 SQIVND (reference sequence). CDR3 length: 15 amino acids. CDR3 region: CASSAIPTGGEKLFF. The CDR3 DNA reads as TGTGCCAGTAGTGCGATACCGACAGGGGGTGAAAAACTGTTTTTT.

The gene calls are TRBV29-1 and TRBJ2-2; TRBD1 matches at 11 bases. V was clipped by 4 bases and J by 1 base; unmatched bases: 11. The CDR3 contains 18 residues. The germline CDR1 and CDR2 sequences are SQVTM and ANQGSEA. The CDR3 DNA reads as TGCAGCGTTGGGGGACTGGGACAGGGGGTCTTGAACACCGGGGAGCTGTTTTTT. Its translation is CSVGGLGQGVLNTGELFF.

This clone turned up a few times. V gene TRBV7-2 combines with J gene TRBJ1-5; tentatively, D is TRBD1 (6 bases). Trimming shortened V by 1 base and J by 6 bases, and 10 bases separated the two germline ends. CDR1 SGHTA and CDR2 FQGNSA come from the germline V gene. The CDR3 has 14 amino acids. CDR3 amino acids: CASSLVGRGQPQHF. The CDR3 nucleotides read TGTGCCAGCAGCTTAGTGGGCAGGGGTCAGCCCCAGCATTTT.

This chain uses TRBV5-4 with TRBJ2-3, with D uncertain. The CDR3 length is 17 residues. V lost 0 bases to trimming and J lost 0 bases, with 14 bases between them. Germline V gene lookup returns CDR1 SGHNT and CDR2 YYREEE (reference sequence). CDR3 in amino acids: CASSLEPISYSTDTQYF. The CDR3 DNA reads TGTGCCAGCAGCTTGGAACCCATCTCTTATAGCACAGATACGCAGTATTTT.

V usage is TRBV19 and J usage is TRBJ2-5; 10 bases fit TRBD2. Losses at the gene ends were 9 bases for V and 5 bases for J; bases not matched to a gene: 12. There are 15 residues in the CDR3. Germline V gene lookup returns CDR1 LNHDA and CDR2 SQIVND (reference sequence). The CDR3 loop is CASGGGSGRSETQYF. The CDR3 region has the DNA TGTGCCAGCGGGGGGGGTAGCGGGAGGTCTGAGACCCAGTACTTC.